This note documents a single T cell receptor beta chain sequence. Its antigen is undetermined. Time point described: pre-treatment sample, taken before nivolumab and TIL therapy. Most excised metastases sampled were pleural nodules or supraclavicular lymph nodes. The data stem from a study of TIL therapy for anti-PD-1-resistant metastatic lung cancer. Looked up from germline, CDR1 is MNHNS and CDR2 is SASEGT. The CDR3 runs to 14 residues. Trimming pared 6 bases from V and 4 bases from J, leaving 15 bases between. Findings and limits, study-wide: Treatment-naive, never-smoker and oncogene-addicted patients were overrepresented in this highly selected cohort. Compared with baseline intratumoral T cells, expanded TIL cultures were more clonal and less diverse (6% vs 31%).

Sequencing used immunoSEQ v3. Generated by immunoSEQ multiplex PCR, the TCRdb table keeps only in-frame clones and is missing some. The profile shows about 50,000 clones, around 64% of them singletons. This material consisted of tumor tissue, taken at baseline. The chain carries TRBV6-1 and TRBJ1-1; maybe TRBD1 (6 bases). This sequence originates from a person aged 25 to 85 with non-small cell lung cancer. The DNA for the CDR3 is TGTGCCAGCAGCCTACAGGGCCGGTCCACTGAAGCTTTCTTT. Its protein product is CASSLQGRSTEAFF.